The sequence of this T cell receptor (beta chain) was determined in a study of identical twins. The study, taken as a whole, reports: The models systematically underestimated how much out-of-frame TCR alpha was shared in monozygotic twins. Findings depended on cross-sectional statistics rather than tracking the same donors.

TCRdb fed the 5' RACE reads into MiXCR, producing one record per CDR3 protein. The sample records some 210,000 distinct CDR3 sequences, more than 15% being singletons. V shed 11 bases and J 8 bases; nucleotides not matched to a gene: 7. Germline V gene sequence: CDR1 SEHNR, CDR2 FQNEAQ (reference sequence). The CDR3 is 12 amino acids. This clonotype was detected ten times or more. Its antigen is still unknown. These same data were also listed under a study on T cells expressing NK-cell markers. As reported in that work: The sequencing cohort of eight donors included seven HCMV-seropositive individuals and one seronegative individual.

Sequencing was performed on CD8+ T cells sorted from blood. This receptor was identified in a woman under 30 in good health. The chain is built from TRBV7-9 and TRBJ1-4, with 8 positions matching TRBD1. The CDR3 region is CAAQGAGEKLFF. The CDR3 DNA sequence: TGTGCCGCCCAGGGGGCCGGGGAAAAACTGTTTTTT.